These 29 T cell receptor beta chains came from one sample sequenced in a study of shared clonotypes between healthy human individuals. Clones were read by immunoSEQ multiplex PCR, and TCRdb kept only the in-frame ones, dropping some. The sample contains about 2 million clones, about 95% of which appear only once. Naivety among CD8 cells was defined by CD45RO negativity and positive CCR7 selection, thereby excluding terminally differentiated effector memory CD45RA+ cells. Sequenced sample: naive CD8+ T cells sorted from blood. These receptors were collected from a man aged 18 to 29 in good health.

V usage is TRBV19 and J usage is TRBJ2-6; D is uncertain. CDR3 length: 16 residues. Germline-derived CDR1 and CDR2 are LNHDA and SQIVND (reference sequence). Trimming removed 3 bases at V and 3 bases at J, with 12 bases between. The CDR3 DNA reads TGTGCCAGTAGTATCGGGTTGAAGTTTGGGGCCAACGTCCTGACTTTC. Its protein is CASSIGLKFGANVLTF.

The chain combines TRBV4-3 with TRBJ2-2; 7 positions agree with TRBD1. CDR1 LGHNA and CDR2 YSLEER come from the germline V gene. CDR3 length: 17 residues. The V segment lost 0 bases and the J segment 3 bases; nucleotides outside the gene matches: 7. CDR3 in amino acids: CASSQDQGVKDTGELFF. The CDR3 DNA reads TGCGCCAGCAGCCAAGATCAGGGGGTTAAGGACACCGGGGAGCTGTTTTTT.

V usage is TRBV6-5 and J usage is TRBJ1-5; D is possibly TRBD1 (5 bases). Per germline, CDR1 MNHEY and CDR2 SVGAGI. This CDR3 region has 15 residues. V lost 2 bases and J lost 0, with 8 bases in between. The CDR3 bases are TGTGCCAGCAGTTACCGGGGGAATAGCAATCAGCCCCAGCATTTT. Translated, it gives CASSYRGNSNQPQHF.

This chain joins TRBV5-4 and TRBJ2-7; no definite D call. Germline values: CDR1 SGHNT, CDR2 YYREEE (reference sequence). Trimming removed 0 bases at V and 2 bases at J, with 9 bases between. This CDR3 has 14 residues. The CDR3 here is CASSLADTPYEQYF. The CDR3 DNA sequence: TGTGCCAGCAGCTTGGCCGACACCCCCTACGAGCAGTACTTC.

In its sample, this clone was seen once. The gene calls are TRBV7-9 and TRBJ1-5, with a tentative D call TRBD1 (6 bases). This CDR3 spans 17 amino acids. From germline, CDR1 is SEHNR and CDR2 FQNEAQ (reference sequence). The V and J ends lost 0 bases and 0 bases respectively, with 12 bases between them. The CDR3 loop reads CASSLATGPYSNQPQHF. The CDR3 bases are TGTGCCAGCAGCTTAGCGACAGGACCATATAGCAATCAGCCCCAGCATTTT.

The chain uses TRBV7-2 and TRBJ2-7; 7 nucleotides align to TRBD1. The V and J ends lost 5 bases and 0 bases, in that order; junction bases with no gene match: 4. The germline CDR1 and CDR2 sequences are SGHTA and FQGNSA. The CDR3 covers 14 residues. Here the CDR3 reads CASSPDRHSYEQYF. As DNA, the CDR3 is TGTGCCAGCAGCCCGGACAGGCACTCCTACGAGCAGTACTTC.

The chain recombines TRBV29-1 with TRBJ1-1, with a weak D call TRBD1 (5 bases). V lost 6 bases to trimming and J lost 4 bases, with 15 bases between them. In germline, CDR1 is SQVTM, CDR2 ANQGSEA. This CDR3 is 13 amino acids long. The CDR3 protein is CSVTAGGGTEAFF. DNA of the CDR3: TGCAGCGTCACCGCGGGGGGTGGCACTGAAGCTTTCTTT.

The sample holds one count of this clone. This rearrangement joins TRBV5-6 to TRBJ1-2; 7 bases fit TRBD1. This CDR3 has 14 residues. The J segment lost 6 bases and the V segment lost 2 bases, leaving 7 bases of the junction unmatched. The germline V gene encodes CDR1 SGHDT and CDR2 YYEEEE. The CDR3 sequence is CASSLFGGGNGYTF. The CDR3 DNA is TGTGCCAGCAGCTTATTTGGAGGGGGCAATGGCTACACCTTC.

J is TRBJ1-1 and V is TRBV9; TRBD1 is a possible D gene (5 bases). The CDR3 covers 15 residues. Trimming took off 0 bases at V and 6 bases at J, with 15 bases between the two ends. Germline CDR1 SGDLS, CDR2 YYNGEE. In nucleotides, the CDR3 is TGTGCCAGCAGCGTAGTGGAGGGGTGGTCGGCTGAAGCTTTCTTT. Translating it yields CASSVVEGWSAEAFF.

This clone was counted a few times. This sample also contains other DNA sequences that code for the same CDR3. V and J are TRBV4-3 and TRBJ2-7, with D hard to call. CDR3 size: 14 residues. CDR1 is LGHNA, CDR2 YSLEER, per germline. Trimming left V 0 bases short and J 0 bases short, with 6 bases between. CDR3 loop: CASSQDRSSYEQYF. The CDR3 nucleotides read TGCGCCAGCAGCCAAGACAGGAGCTCCTACGAGCAGTACTTC.

For the CDR3, the DNA is TGTGCCAGCAGTTTTTTAGGCGACATCTCCTACAATGAGCAGTTCTTC. Translated: CASSFLGDISYNEQFF. V and J are TRBV27 and TRBJ2-1; D not resolved. The V end was cut by 3 bases, the J end by 0 bases, with 12 bases between. The CDR3 covers 16 residues. Germline CDR1 and CDR2: MNHEY and SMNVEV (reference sequence).

The chain combines TRBV5-5 with TRBJ1-1; 7 nucleotides match TRBD1. The trim removed 3 bases at V and 5 bases at J, leaving 10 bases unmatched. The CDR3 has 15 residues. The germline CDR1 and CDR2 sequences are SGHKS and YYEKEE (reference sequence). Here the CDR3 reads CASSSQDTGETEAFF. As DNA, the CDR3 is TGTGCCAGCAGCTCGCAAGACACAGGGGAAACTGAAGCTTTCTTT.

The chain recombines TRBV18 with TRBJ1-1; 9 bases are shared with TRBD1. CDR1 and CDR2 (germline): KGHSH, LQKENI. The CDR3 spans 14 residues. Losses at the gene ends were 5 bases for V and 0 bases for J; bases not matched to a gene: 1. As DNA, the CDR3 is TGTGCCAGCTCAGGGACAGGGTTGAACACTGAAGCTTTCTTT. Translation: CASSGTGLNTEAFF.

The gene calls are TRBV18 and TRBJ2-7; unclear D gene. Germline loops: CDR1 KGHSH, CDR2 LQKENI. V shed 3 bases and J shed 3 bases, with 18 bases lying between them. CDR3 length: 16 residues. In DNA form, the CDR3 reads TGTGCCAGCTCACCTACATCCATGACCAGTTACTACGAGCAGTACTTC. Translating it yields CASSPTSMTSYYEQYF.

A word on this clone: The same CDR3 also results from other DNA sequences found in this sample. This chain uses TRBV30 with TRBJ2-5; unclear D gene. This CDR3 region has 13 residues. Per the germline V gene, CDR1 is GTSNPN and CDR2 is SVGIG (reference sequence). The germline V and J ends were trimmed by 0 bases and 2 bases, with 7 bases remaining between them. CDR3 residues: CAWSVGSQETQYF. The CDR3, as DNA: TGTGCCTGGAGTGTAGGTTCGCAAGAGACCCAGTACTTC.

In DNA, the CDR3 is TGTGCCAGCAGTGAGATATTGGCCGATACGCAGTATTTT. It yields the protein CASSEILADTQYF. The chain links TRBV2 to TRBJ2-3; unclear D gene. V was clipped by 3 bases and J by 6 bases, with 10 bases between them. Per germline, CDR1 SNHLY and CDR2 FYNNEI. The CDR3 is 13 residues long.

V and J are TRBV7-9 and TRBJ1-1; D uncertain. The CDR3 extends over 11 amino acids. Germline CDR1 and CDR2: SEHNR and FQNEAQ (reference sequence). Deletions cut 3 bases from V and 11 bases from J, with 10 bases between. CDR3 residues: CASSFDPGAFF. The CDR3 DNA follows: TGTGCCAGCAGCTTCGACCCTGGGGCTTTCTTT.

V usage is TRBV6-1 and J usage is TRBJ2-7, with D possibly being TRBD1 (5 bases). The CDR3 consists of 14 residues. Trimming stripped 1 base from V and 3 bases from J, with 10 bases between. Germline V gene sequence: CDR1 MNHNS, CDR2 SASEGT. CDR3 sequence (DNA): TGTGCCAGCAGTGAAGGATGGCAGGGCTACGAGCAGTACTTC. It yields the protein CASSEGWQGYEQYF.

The chain carries TRBV2 and TRBJ1-5; a possible D gene is TRBD1 (5 bases). Trimming stripped 7 bases from V and 1 base from J, with 14 bases between. Germline V lookup: CDR1 SNHLY, CDR2 FYNNEI. The CDR3 consists of 15 residues. CDR3 sequence reads: CASTGATASNQPQHF. The CDR3 bases are TGTGCCAGCACCGGCGCGACAGCGAGCAATCAGCCCCAGCATTTT.

The rearrangement uses TRBV4-3 and TRBJ2-1; TRBD2 matches 10 bases. This CDR3 region has 19 residues. Germline V gene sequence: CDR1 LGHNA, CDR2 YSLEER. The trim removed 0 bases at V and 4 bases at J, leaving 12 bases unmatched. CDR3 residues: CASSQEGLAGVEGYNEQFF. The CDR3 nucleotides are TGCGCCAGCAGCCAAGAGGGTCTAGCGGGAGTAGAGGGATACAATGAGCAGTTCTTC.

The chain joins TRBV11-2 to TRBJ1-1; no clear D gene. In germline, CDR1 is SGHAT, CDR2 FQNNGV. CDR3 length: 13 amino acids. V lost 8 bases, J lost 5 bases, and 15 bases lay in between. Written as DNA, the CDR3 is TGTGCCAGCGGGCCCTCCGGGTGGACTGAAGCTTTCTTT. As protein: CASGPSGWTEAFF.

This rearrangement joins TRBV10-1 to TRBJ1-2; D is unclear. CDR1 is WNHNN, CDR2 SYGVQD, per germline (reference sequence). This CDR3 has 11 amino acids. Trimming left V 7 bases short and J 1 base short, with 4 bases between. This CDR3 reads CASTFNYGYTF. Written as DNA, the CDR3 is TGCGCCAGCACCTTTAACTATGGCTACACCTTC.

This clone has a single count. V gene TRBV5-6 combines with J gene TRBJ1-6; D is unresolved. V lost 4 bases, J lost 7 bases, and 21 bases lay in between. The CDR3 sequence is 17 residues long. Germline CDR1 is SGHDT and CDR2 is YYEEEE. CDR3 amino acids: CASSLLGYSDLNSPLHF. CDR3 nucleotide sequence: TGTGCCAGCAGCCTCCTCGGCTACAGTGACCTGAATTCACCCCTCCACTTT.

V is TRBV29-1 and J is TRBJ2-1, with D tentatively TRBD1 (6 bases). V lost 7 bases, J lost 4 bases, and 14 bases lay in between. CDR1 and CDR2 from the germline V gene are SQVTM and ANQGSEA. CDR3 length equals 13 residues. The CDR3 DNA is TGCAGCGGCCGCAGGGGCGATTACAATGAGCAGTTCTTC. Translating gives CSGRRGDYNEQFF.

In DNA, the CDR3 is TGTGCCAGCAGTTATTCGGGACTAGCCTCCGGGGAGCTGTTTTTT. As protein: CASSYSGLASGELFF. J is TRBJ2-2 and V is TRBV6-5, with 9 bases aligning to TRBD2. Looked up from germline, CDR1 is MNHEY and CDR2 is SVGAGI. The V segment lost 3 bases and the J segment 6 bases; nucleotides outside the gene matches: 5. There are 15 residues in the CDR3.

To note about this clone: Different DNA sequences within this sample yield the same CDR3. The CDR3 here is CASSIDRTGNTEAFF. The CDR3 DNA reads TGTGCCAGTAGTATAGATAGGACGGGAAACACTGAAGCTTTCTTT. The chain links TRBV19 to TRBJ1-1; D remains unclear. Trimming cost V 0 bases and J 2 bases, with 10 bases left between them. The CDR3 has 15 residues. Germline-derived CDR1 and CDR2 are LNHDA and SQIVND (reference sequence).

The V call is TRBV9, the J call TRBJ2-2; a weak D match, TRBD1 (6 bases). CDR1 is SGDLS, CDR2 YYNGEE, per germline. Trimming took 0 bases from V and 3 from J, leaving 9 bases between them. The CDR3 extends over 15 amino acids. CDR3 in DNA: TGTGCCAGCAGCGTAGAAGGGACACACACCGGGGAGCTGTTTTTT. Amino acids: CASSVEGTHTGELFF.

The rearrangement joins TRBV30 to TRBJ2-1, with D unclear. The CDR3 runs to 13 residues. CDR1 and CDR2 from the germline V gene are GTSNPN and SVGIG (reference sequence). V was pared by 0 bases and J by 6 bases, with 9 bases between. The CDR3 loop reads CAWSVVQVNEQFF. The CDR3 DNA reads TGTGCCTGGAGTGTTGTCCAAGTCAATGAGCAGTTCTTC.

The CDR3 region is CASSTGEGAIYNEQFF. The CDR3 coding sequence is TGTGCCAGCAGTACTGGGGAGGGGGCGATCTACAATGAGCAGTTCTTC. J is TRBJ2-1 and V is TRBV28; D possibly matches TRBD1 or TRBD2 (7 bases each). This CDR3 has 16 residues. Germline CDR1 reads MDHEN; CDR2 reads SYDVKM. Trimming took off 5 bases at V and 3 bases at J, with 17 bases between the two ends.